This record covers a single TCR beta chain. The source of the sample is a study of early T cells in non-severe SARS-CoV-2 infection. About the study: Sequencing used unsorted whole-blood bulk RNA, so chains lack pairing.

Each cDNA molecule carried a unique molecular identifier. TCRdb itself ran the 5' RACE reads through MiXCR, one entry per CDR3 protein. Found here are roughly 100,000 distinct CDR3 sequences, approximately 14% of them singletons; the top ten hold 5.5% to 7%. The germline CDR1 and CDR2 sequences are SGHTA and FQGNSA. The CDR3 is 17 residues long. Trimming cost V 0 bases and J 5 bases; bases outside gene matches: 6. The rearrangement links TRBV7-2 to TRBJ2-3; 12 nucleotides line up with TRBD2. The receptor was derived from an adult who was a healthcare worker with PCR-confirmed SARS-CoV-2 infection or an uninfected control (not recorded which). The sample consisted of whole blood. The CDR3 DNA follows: TGTGCCAGCAGCTTAGCACTAGCGGGAGGTCGAGGAGATACGCAGTATTTT. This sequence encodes CASSLALAGGRGDTQYF. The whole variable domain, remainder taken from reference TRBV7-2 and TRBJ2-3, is GAGVSQSPSNKVTEKGKDVELRCDPISGHTALYWYRQSLGQGLEFLIYFQGNSAPDKSGLPSDRFSAERTGGSVSTLTIQRTQQEDSAVYLCASSLALAGGRGDTQYFGPGTRLTVL.